This TCR beta chain was identified during a study of blood T cell repertoires in COVID-19. Study details: Material from acute and convalescent COVID-19 was sourced from the United States, Italy and Spain. T cells, B-cell-depleted T cells, or PBMCs supplied cDNA or gDNA.

In the source study's methods: Reference gene primer amplification gave nucleated cell count estimates. Sequencing was performed with immunoSEQ multiplex PCR; in TCRdb, only in-frame clones are kept and a portion is missing. The V and J calls and clone size are taken from that table; D and trimming were inferred from the DNA. The data contain 250,000 to 300,000 clones, 86% of them singletons. The CDR3 is 14 amino acids. V dropped 4 bases and J dropped 3; count of bases not matched to a gene: 5. Looked up from germline, CDR1 is SGHRS and CDR2 is YFSETQ. The Seattle patients, enrolled during active infection, were followed longitudinally.

The genes are TRBV5-1 and TRBJ2-5; TRBD2 agrees at 8 bases. This receptor was identified in a woman between 65 and 79 years old with COVID-19, enrolled during active disease. The sample was peripheral blood. CDR3 nucleotide sequence: TGCGCCAGCAGCCGCCAAGCGGGGGAAGAGACCCAGTACTTC. Its translation is CASSRQAGEETQYF.